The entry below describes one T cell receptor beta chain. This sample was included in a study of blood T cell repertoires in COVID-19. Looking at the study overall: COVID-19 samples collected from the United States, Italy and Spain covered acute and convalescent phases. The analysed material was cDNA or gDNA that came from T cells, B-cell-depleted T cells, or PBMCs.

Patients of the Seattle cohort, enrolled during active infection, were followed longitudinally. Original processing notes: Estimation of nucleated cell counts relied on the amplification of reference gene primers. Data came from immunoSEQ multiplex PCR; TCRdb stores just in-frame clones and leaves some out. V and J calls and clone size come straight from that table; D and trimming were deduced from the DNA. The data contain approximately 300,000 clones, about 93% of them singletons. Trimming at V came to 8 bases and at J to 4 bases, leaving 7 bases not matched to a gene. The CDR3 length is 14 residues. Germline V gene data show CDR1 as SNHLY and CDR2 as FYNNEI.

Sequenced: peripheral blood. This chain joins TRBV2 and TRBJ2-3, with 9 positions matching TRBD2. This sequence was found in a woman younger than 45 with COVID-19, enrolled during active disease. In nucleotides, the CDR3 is TGTGCCAGCCAGCGGCGGGGGGGCCCAGATACGCAGTATTTT. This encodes CASQRRGGPDTQYF.